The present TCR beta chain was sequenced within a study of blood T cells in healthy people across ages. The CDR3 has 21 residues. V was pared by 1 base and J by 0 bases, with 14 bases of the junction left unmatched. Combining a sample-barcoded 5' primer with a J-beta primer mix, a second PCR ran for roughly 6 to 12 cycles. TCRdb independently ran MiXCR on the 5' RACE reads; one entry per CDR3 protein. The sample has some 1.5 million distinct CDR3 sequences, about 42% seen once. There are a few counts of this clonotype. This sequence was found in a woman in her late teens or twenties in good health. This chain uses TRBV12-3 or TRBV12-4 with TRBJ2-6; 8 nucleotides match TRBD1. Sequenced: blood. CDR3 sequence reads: CASSLGRRRGLLYSGANVLTF. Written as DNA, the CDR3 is TGTGCCAGCAGTTTAGGGCGACGCAGGGGGCTATTATACTCTGGGGCCAACGTCCTGACTTTC.